One sample yielded the 18 T cell receptor beta chains listed below, sequenced in a study of beta chain features in type 1 diabetes. What was sequenced were expressed TCRB transcripts, since all of the isolated RNA had been reverse transcribed. Libraries were prepared by immunoSEQ multiplex PCR; TCRdb keeps only in-frame clonotypes and omits some of them. Of around 600,000 clones listed, approximately 13% are singletons. Study-wide results and limits: Shorter TCRB CDR3s, moderately but significantly so, marked every one of the four CD4+ subsets in Type 1 diabetes patients.

These TCRs are of unknown antigen specificity. What was sequenced was naive CD4+ T cells from blood. The receptors shown here come from a man aged 25 to 40 with type 1 diabetes.

This clone turned up a few times. Other DNA sequences within the sample encode an identical CDR3. The chain recombines TRBV5-4 with TRBJ2-5; TRBD1 or TRBD2 may be the D gene (5 bases each). Germline assignment: CDR1 SGHNT and CDR2 YYREEE (reference sequence). This CDR3 is built from 14 residues. Trimming removed 1 base at V and 2 bases at J, with 9 bases between. CDR3 residues: CASSLRGGQETQYF. For the CDR3, the DNA is TGTGCCAGCAGCTTGCGGGGCGGGCAAGAGACCCAGTACTTC.

The chain links TRBV7-6 to TRBJ2-1; D is perhaps TRBD1 (5 bases). Trimming removed 3 bases at V and 6 bases at J, with 12 bases between. There are 14 residues in the CDR3. CDR1 is SGHVS, CDR2 FNYEAQ, per germline. CDR3 DNA sequence: TGTGCCAGCAGCTTTTTAGGGGCGCGCAATGAGCAGTTCTTC. Its protein product is CASSFLGARNEQFF.

J is TRBJ2-6 and V is TRBV7-8; D unresolved. Germline V gene data show CDR1 as SGHVS and CDR2 as FQNEAQ. Deletions cut 6 bases from V and 0 bases from J, with 9 bases between. CDR3 length equals 15 residues. This CDR3 is CASSLDISGANVLTF. For the CDR3, the DNA is TGTGCCAGCAGTCTTGACATCTCTGGGGCCAACGTCCTGACTTTC.

This rearrangement joins TRBV7-8 to TRBJ1-5; TRBD1 is a possible D gene (6 bases). The V gene's germline CDR1 is SGHVS and CDR2 FQNEAQ. This CDR3 region has 16 residues. Trimming shortened V by 1 base and J by 5 bases, and 15 bases separated the two germline ends. The CDR3 region is CASSLVRGRGDQPQHF. For the CDR3, the DNA is TGTGCCAGCAGCTTAGTACGTGGCAGGGGCGATCAGCCCCAGCATTTT.

The rearrangement uses TRBV5-6 and TRBJ1-4; 8 bases map to TRBD1. Germline-derived CDR1 and CDR2 are SGHDT and YYEEEE. The CDR3 totals 16 residues. V was clipped by 3 bases and J by 0 bases; unmatched bases: 4. CDR3 sequence reads: CASSYGQGTTNEKLFF. CDR3 in DNA: TGTGCCAGCAGCTACGGACAGGGTACAACTAATGAAAAACTGTTTTTT.

This clone was detected a few times. The V call is TRBV9, the J call TRBJ2-1, with D possibly being TRBD1 (6 bases). CDR1 and CDR2 (germline): SGDLS, YYNGEE. This CDR3 comprises 15 residues. V was shortened by 1 base and J by 3 bases, with 11 bases between the two germline ends. In DNA form, the CDR3 reads TGTGCCAGCAGCGTAACCCTGGACAGCTACAATGAGCAGTTCTTC. This codes for CASSVTLDSYNEQFF.

This clone was recorded a few times. The chain links TRBV7-2 to TRBJ1-2, with D possibly TRBD1 on 5 matching bases. The CDR3 spans 13 residues. V was pared by 6 bases and J by 2 bases, with 10 bases between. Germline V gene data show CDR1 as SGHTA and CDR2 as FQGNSA. The CDR3 is CASRPTANYGYTF. In DNA form, the CDR3 reads TGTGCCAGCAGACCGACAGCGAACTATGGCTACACCTTC.

The rearrangement joins TRBV9 to TRBJ1-4; a weak D match, TRBD1 (6 bases). Trimming cost V 0 bases and J 8 bases, with 20 bases left between them. CDR1 is SGDLS, CDR2 YYNGEE, per germline. The CDR3 spans 17 residues. CDR3 in DNA: TGTGCCAGCAGCGTAGGTCCCTCAGGGGCTAGTCGGGAAAAACTGTTTTTT. This translates into CASSVGPSGASREKLFF. Full variable domain (outside the CDR3, taken from reference TRBV9 and TRBJ1-4): DSGVTQTPKHLITATGQRVTLRCSPRSGDLSVYWYQQSLDQGLQFLIQYYNGEERAKGNILERFSAQQFPDLHSELNLSSLELGDSALYFCASSVGPSGASREKLFFGSGTQLSVL.

The chain uses TRBV25-1 and TRBJ1-2, with 9 bases matching TRBD1. The length of the CDR3 is 15 residues. Unmatched junction bases numbered 9, after V lost 6 bases and J lost 4 bases. CDR1 is MGHDK, CDR2 SYGVNS, per germline. The CDR3 region is CASSQGQGQGYGYTF. For the CDR3, the DNA is TGTGCCAGCAGCCAAGGACAGGGGCAGGGCTATGGCTACACCTTC.

This clone has just a few counts. The chain has TRBV6-1 and TRBJ2-3; D not resolved. The CDR3 has 13 amino acids. Trimming pared 2 bases from V and 7 bases from J, leaving 10 bases between. In germline, CDR1 is MNHNS, CDR2 SASEGT. The chain's CDR3 is CASSEQMGHTQYF. CDR3 sequence (DNA): TGTGCCAGCAGTGAACAAATGGGCCATACGCAGTATTTT.

This chain joins TRBV11-1 and TRBJ2-7; D possibly corresponds to TRBD1 (5 bases). There are 14 residues in the CDR3. Germline assignment: CDR1 SGHAT and CDR2 FQDESV (reference sequence). V gave up 3 bases and J gave up 4 bases, with 13 bases separating them. The CDR3 coding sequence is TGTGCCAGCAGCTTTCAGGGAAAGTCTTACGAGCAGTACTTC. Its translation: CASSFQGKSYEQYF.

The V call is TRBV6-1, the J call TRBJ1-1; D possibly corresponds to TRBD1 (5 bases). The CDR3 spans 14 residues. CDR1 is MNHNS, CDR2 SASEGT, per germline. Trimming took 8 bases from V and 1 from J, leaving 14 bases between them. The CDR3 region is CASQLSQGNTEAFF. CDR3 DNA sequence: TGTGCCAGCCAGCTTTCTCAGGGGAACACTGAAGCTTTCTTT.

The rearrangement joins TRBV4-3 to TRBJ1-2; TRBD1 matches at 10 bases. The CDR3 has 16 residues. Germline V lookup: CDR1 LGHNA, CDR2 YSLEER. J was trimmed by 4 bases and V by 2 bases; bases with no gene match: 7. The CDR3 loop reads CASSQTRTGGGYGYTF. As DNA, the CDR3 is TGCGCCAGCAGCCAAACCAGGACAGGGGGTGGCTATGGCTACACCTTC.

This clone turned up a few times. The CDR3 loop reads CASSPLGQGSTDTQYF. The DNA for the CDR3 is TGTGCCAGCTCACCGCTGGGACAGGGGTCAACAGATACGCAGTATTTT. The chain employs TRBV18 and TRBJ2-3, with 10 bases matching TRBD1. Trimming at V came to 3 bases and at J to 3 bases, leaving 6 bases not matched to a gene. Germline V gene sequence: CDR1 KGHSH, CDR2 LQKENI. The CDR3 contains 16 residues.

The CDR3 sequence is CASRVDSNQPQHF. The CDR3 DNA reads as TGTGCCAGCAGGGTGGATAGCAATCAGCCCCAGCATTTT. V and J are TRBV25-1 and TRBJ1-5; no reliable D call. This CDR3 is built from 13 residues. Germline V gene lookup returns CDR1 MGHDK and CDR2 SYGVNS. Trimming shortened V by 6 bases and J by 0 bases, and 6 bases separated the two germline ends. The entire variable domain, with the rest obtained from reference TRBV25-1 and TRBJ1-5, is as follows: EADIYQTPRYLVIGTGKKITLECSQTMGHDKMYWYQQDPGMELHLIHYSYGVNSTEKGDLSSESTVSRIRTEHFPLTLESARPSHTSQYLCASRVDSNQPQHFGDGTRLSIL.

This clone was seen a handful of times. The chain is built from TRBV7-3 and TRBJ2-3; no clear D. CDR1 and CDR2 from the germline V gene are SGHTA and FQGTGA. The CDR3 covers 14 residues. Trimming removed 5 bases at V and 1 base at J, with 10 bases between. The CDR3 loop is CASSLSIRTDTQYF. The CDR3 DNA sequence: TGTGCCAGCAGCCTCTCCATCCGCACAGATACGCAGTATTTT.

The chain links TRBV7-8 to TRBJ1-4, with 9 bases that match TRBD1. The V and J ends lost 0 bases and 8 bases, in that order; junction bases with no gene match: 7. The CDR3 is 16 amino acids. Per the germline V gene, CDR1 is SGHVS and CDR2 is FQNEAQ. The CDR3 nucleotides read TGTGCCAGCAGCTTAGCGGGTGGGACAGGGTGGGAAAAACTGTTTTTT. Translated, it gives CASSLAGGTGWEKLFF.

This clone was observed a few times. This chain connects TRBV7-2 to TRBJ2-7; TRBD1 matches at 7 bases. The CDR3 has 15 residues. V lost 1 base, J lost 6 bases, and 9 bases stayed unmatched. From germline, CDR1 is SGHTA and CDR2 FQGNSA. CDR3 sequence (DNA): TGTGCCAGCAGCTTAGACAGGGGTTTCCCTCTCGAGCAGTACTTC. Amino acids: CASSLDRGFPLEQYF.